This TCR beta chain was identified during a study of T cells after yellow fever vaccination. Study-level background: SMART-Seq v4 Ultra Low Input served to prepare low-cell-number fractions. Study-level results: Clones from primary vaccination mostly reappeared after the booster (around 96% CD4, roughly 87% CD8). Contamination by abundant bulk-population clonotypes could be present in FACS-sorted repertoires.

UMIs were added to TCR cDNA along with a universal primer site when it was made by 5'RACE template switching. TCRdb analysed the 5' RACE reads with MiXCR anew, one entry per CDR3 protein. The data show 450,000 to 600,000 distinct CDR3 sequences, around a sixth seen once. This clonotype has more than one count but fewer than ten. The antigen remains undetermined. The sample here was PBMCs, taken roughly 5 days after the first yellow fever vaccination. The clonotype comes from a man younger than 35 who received the YFV17D yellow fever vaccine.

CDR3 DNA sequence: TGTGCCACCAGTCCGGGACTATTGGGGTACAATGAGCAGTTCTTC. It encodes CATSPGLLGYNEQFF. The chain is built from TRBV3-1 and TRBJ2-1, with 7 bases that match TRBD2. The CDR3 spans 15 residues. J lost 4 bases, V lost 10 bases, and 13 bases had no gene match. CDR1 is LGHDT and CDR2 is YNNKEL in the germline V gene (reference sequence).